This T cell receptor beta chain derives from a study of T cell responses to AZD1222 COVID-19 vaccine. Findings and limits, study-wide: There were mostly white British donors and more females than males, and clonal diversity was possibly underestimated. Without day 14 samples, only post-peak T cell repertoires were studied. A rise in Spike-specific TCR breadth and depth followed two AZD1222 doses.

Pooled together were second doses at about 4 or about 12 weeks. On this clone itself: Its antigen remains unidentified.

The data were produced by immunoSEQ multiplex PCR, yet TCRdb's version contains in-frame clones alone and is incomplete. The sample consists of about 120,000 clones, 85% to 95% of them appearing once. The receptor was isolated from an adult who received the AZD1222 COVID-19 vaccine. Source: peripheral blood, taken 28 days after the second AZD1222 dose.

CDR3 region: CASVWDRETQYF. CDR3 nucleotide sequence: TGTGCCAGTGTCTGGGACCGCGAGACCCAGTACTTC. The chain has TRBV6-5 and TRBJ2-5; the D gene could be TRBD1 or TRBD2 (5 bases each). V lost 9 bases to trimming and J lost 5 bases, with 13 bases between them. The CDR3 sequence is 12 residues long. Germline V gene data show CDR1 as MNHEY and CDR2 as SVGAGI.